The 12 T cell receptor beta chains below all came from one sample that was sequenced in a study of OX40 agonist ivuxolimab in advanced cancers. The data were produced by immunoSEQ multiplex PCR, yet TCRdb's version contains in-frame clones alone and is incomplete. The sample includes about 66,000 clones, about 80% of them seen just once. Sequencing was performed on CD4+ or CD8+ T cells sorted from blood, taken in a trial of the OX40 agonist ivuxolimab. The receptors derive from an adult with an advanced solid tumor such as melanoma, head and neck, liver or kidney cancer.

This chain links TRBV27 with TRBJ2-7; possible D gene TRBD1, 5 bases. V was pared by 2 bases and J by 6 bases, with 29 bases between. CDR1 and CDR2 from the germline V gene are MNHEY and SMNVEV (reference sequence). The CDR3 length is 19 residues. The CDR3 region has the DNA TGTGCCAGCAGTTTAAGGGTGCCGAGAAGGGCAGGGCTTGGTTTCGAGCAGTACTTC. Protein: CASSLRVPRRAGLGFEQYF.

CDR3 nucleotide sequence: TGCAGCGTTGTCCTAACAGGGTACGAGCAGTACTTC. Encoded protein: CSVVLTGYEQYF. The genes are TRBV29-1 and TRBJ2-7; TRBD1 might be the D (6 bases). The CDR3 loop spans 12 amino acids. With 4 bases removed from V and 4 bases from J, the gap between germline ends came to 11 bases. From germline, CDR1 is SQVTM and CDR2 ANQGSEA.

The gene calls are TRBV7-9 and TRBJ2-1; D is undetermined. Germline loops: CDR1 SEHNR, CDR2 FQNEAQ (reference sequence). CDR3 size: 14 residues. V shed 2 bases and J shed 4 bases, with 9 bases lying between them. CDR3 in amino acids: CASSLSIRYNEQFF. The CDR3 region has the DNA TGTGCCAGCAGCTTATCAATTAGGTACAATGAGCAGTTCTTC.

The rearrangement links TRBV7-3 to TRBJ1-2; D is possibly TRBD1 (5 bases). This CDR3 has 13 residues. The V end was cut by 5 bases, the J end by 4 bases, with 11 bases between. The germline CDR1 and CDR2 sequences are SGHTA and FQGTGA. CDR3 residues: CASSPLGPYGYTF. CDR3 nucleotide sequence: TGTGCCAGCAGCCCCCTGGGGCCCTATGGCTACACCTTC.

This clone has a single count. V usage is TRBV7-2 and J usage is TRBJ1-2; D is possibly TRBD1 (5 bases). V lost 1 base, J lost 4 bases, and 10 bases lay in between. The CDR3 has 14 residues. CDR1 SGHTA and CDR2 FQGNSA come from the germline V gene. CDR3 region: CASSLGSGSYGYTF. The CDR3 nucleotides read TGTGCCAGCAGCTTAGGATCAGGGTCCTATGGCTACACCTTC.

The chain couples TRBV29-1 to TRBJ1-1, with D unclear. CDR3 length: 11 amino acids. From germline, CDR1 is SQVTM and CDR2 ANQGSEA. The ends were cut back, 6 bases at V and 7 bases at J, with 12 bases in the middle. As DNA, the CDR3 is TGCAGCGTGGCCCCGGGCCTTGAAGCTTTCTTT. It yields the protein CSVAPGLEAFF.

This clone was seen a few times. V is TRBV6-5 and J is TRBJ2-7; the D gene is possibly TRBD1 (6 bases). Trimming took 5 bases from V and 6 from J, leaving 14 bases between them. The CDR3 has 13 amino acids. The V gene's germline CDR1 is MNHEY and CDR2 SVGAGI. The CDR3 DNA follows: TGTGCCAGCAGTATAACAGGGAGTGCCGAGCAGTACTTC. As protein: CASSITGSAEQYF.

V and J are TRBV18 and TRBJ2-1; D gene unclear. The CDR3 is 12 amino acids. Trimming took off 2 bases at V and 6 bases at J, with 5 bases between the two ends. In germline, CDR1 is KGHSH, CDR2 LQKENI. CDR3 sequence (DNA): TGTGCCAGCTCACCAGTAGGCAATGAGCAGTTCTTC. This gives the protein CASSPVGNEQFF.

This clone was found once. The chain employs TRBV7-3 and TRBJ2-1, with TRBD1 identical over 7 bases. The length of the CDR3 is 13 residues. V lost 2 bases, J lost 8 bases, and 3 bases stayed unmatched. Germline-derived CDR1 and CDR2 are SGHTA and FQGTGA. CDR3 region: CASSLQGGDEQFF. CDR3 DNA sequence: TGTGCCAGCAGCTTACAAGGGGGCGATGAGCAGTTCTTC.

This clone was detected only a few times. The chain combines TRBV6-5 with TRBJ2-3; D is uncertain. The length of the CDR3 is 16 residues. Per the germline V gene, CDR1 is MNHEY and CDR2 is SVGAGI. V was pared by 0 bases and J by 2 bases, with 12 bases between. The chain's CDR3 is CASSYSNPAATDTQYF. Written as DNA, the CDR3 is TGTGCCAGCAGTTACTCGAATCCGGCGGCCACAGATACGCAGTATTTT.

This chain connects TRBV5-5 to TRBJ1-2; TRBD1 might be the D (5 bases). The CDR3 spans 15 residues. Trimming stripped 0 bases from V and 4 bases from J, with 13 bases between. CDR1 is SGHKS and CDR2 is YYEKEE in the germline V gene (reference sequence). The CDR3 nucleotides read TGTGCCAGCAGCTTGGGTCCCGACAGATCCTATGGCTACACCTTC. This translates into CASSLGPDRSYGYTF. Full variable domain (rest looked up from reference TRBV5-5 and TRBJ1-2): DAGVTQSPTHLIKTRGQQVTLRCSPISGHKSVSWYQQVLGQGPQFIFQYYEKEERGRGNFPDRFSARQFPNYSSELNVNALLLGDSALYLCASSLGPDRSYGYTFGSGTRLTVV.

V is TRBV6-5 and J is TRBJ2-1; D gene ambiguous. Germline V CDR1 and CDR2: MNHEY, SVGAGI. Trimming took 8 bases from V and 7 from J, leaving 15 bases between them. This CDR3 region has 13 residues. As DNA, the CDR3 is TGTGCCAGCGGGTCAGTCGGGCTAAATGAGCAGTTCTTC. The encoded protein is CASGSVGLNEQFF.